These 20 T cell receptor beta chains share one sample of origin, sequenced in a study of blood T cell repertoires in COVID-19. TCRdb's copy holds only in-frame clones and misses some; the assay was immunoSEQ multiplex PCR. Among 200,000 to 300,000 clones listed, over 80% were seen once. The sample taken for sequencing was peripheral blood. The receptors were sampled from a woman aged 40 to 55 with acute or convalescent COVID-19.

In nucleotides, the CDR3 is TGTGCCAGCACCTGGACAGGGGGCAACACTGAAGCTTTCTTT. Translated: CASTWTGGNTEAFF. The gene calls are TRBV2 and TRBJ1-1; TRBD1 matches 11 bases. V was clipped by 7 bases and J by 2 bases; unmatched bases: 3. CDR1 and CDR2 (germline): SNHLY, FYNNEI. The CDR3 length is 14 residues.

The DNA for the CDR3 is TGTGCCAGTAGTACCCCGAGAGCGTCTGGAAACACCATATATTTT. Protein: CASSTPRASGNTIYF. The rearrangement uses TRBV19 and TRBJ1-3; D is ambiguous. V lost 4 bases to trimming and J lost 1 base, with 11 bases between them. CDR1 and CDR2 (germline): LNHDA, SQIVND (reference sequence). The length of the CDR3 is 15 residues.

This chain links TRBV3-1 (or the pseudogene TRBV3-2) with TRBJ1-5, with 8 bases aligning to TRBD1. The CDR3 has 15 amino acids. CDR1 is LGHDT, CDR2 YNNKEL, per germline (reference sequence). V was pared by 4 bases and J by 5 bases, with 7 bases of the junction left unmatched. The CDR3 nucleotides are TGTGCCAGCAGCCCACTGACAGGGGTTGATCAGCCCCAGCATTTT. Protein: CASSPLTGVDQPQHF.

V usage is TRBV14 and J usage is TRBJ2-7; 7 bases are shared with TRBD1. The V gene's germline CDR1 is SGHDN and CDR2 FVKESK. The CDR3 runs to 19 residues. With V trimmed by 0 bases and J by 2 bases, 16 bases remained unmatched. Here the CDR3 reads CASSQDAVGLVGGPYEQYV. DNA of the CDR3: TGTGCCAGCAGCCAAGACGCAGTGGGCCTCGTAGGGGGCCCCTACGAGCAGTACGTC.

This chain links TRBV10-3 with TRBJ2-3, with 10 nucleotides matching TRBD2. CDR3 length: 13 amino acids. Germline V CDR1 and CDR2: ENHRY, SYGVKD. V was pared by 10 bases and J by 1 base, with 2 bases of the junction left unmatched. The CDR3 here is CATSGGGTDTQYF. The CDR3 bases are TGTGCCACTAGCGGGGGAGGCACAGATACGCAGTATTTT.

The chain employs TRBV6-1 and TRBJ1-2; 9 bases map to TRBD1. The CDR3 runs to 16 residues. The germline V gene has CDR1 MNHNS and CDR2 SASEGT. V shed 2 bases and J 4 bases; nucleotides not matched to a gene: 8. CDR3 amino acids: CASSERDRAIFYGYTF. In DNA form, the CDR3 reads TGTGCCAGCAGTGAAAGGGACAGGGCTATTTTCTATGGCTACACCTTC.

The rearrangement uses TRBV5-4 and TRBJ1-1; D possibly corresponds to TRBD1 (5 bases). Trimming stripped 0 bases from V and 5 bases from J, with 11 bases between. The CDR3 runs 14 residues. Germline lookup yields CDR1 SGHNT and CDR2 YYREEE (reference sequence). The CDR3 DNA sequence: TGTGCCAGCAGCTTGGTAGGGGCGGGGACTGAAGCTTTCTTT. Translation gives CASSLVGAGTEAFF.

V and J are TRBV19 and TRBJ1-6; D is ambiguous. V gave up 7 bases and J gave up 8 bases, with 9 bases separating them. This CDR3 spans 12 amino acids. Germline assignment: CDR1 LNHDA and CDR2 SQIVND (reference sequence). CDR3 residues: CASTAGDSPLHF. CDR3 coding DNA: TGTGCCAGTACGGCAGGCGATTCACCCCTCCACTTT.

The V call is TRBV3-1 (or the pseudogene TRBV3-2), the J call TRBJ1-1, with D possibly being TRBD1 (6 bases). This CDR3 comprises 15 residues. The V and J ends lost 4 bases and 4 bases respectively, with 16 bases between them. Per the germline V gene, CDR1 is LGHDT and CDR2 is YNNKEL (reference sequence). CDR3 protein: CASSRQPGEGTEAFF. CDR3 DNA: TGTGCCAGCAGCCGCCAGCCAGGGGAGGGCACTGAAGCTTTCTTT.

The table lists this clone with a few counts. This sample includes further DNA sequences coding for the same CDR3. The chain combines TRBV15 with TRBJ2-5, with 7 positions matching TRBD1. With V trimmed by 0 bases and J by 2 bases, 3 bases remained unmatched. The germline V gene encodes CDR1 LNHNV and CDR2 YYDKDF (reference sequence). The CDR3 totals 15 residues. The CDR3 sequence: CATSRDRGLQETQYF. As DNA, the CDR3 is TGTGCCACCAGCAGAGACAGGGGGTTGCAAGAGACCCAGTACTTC.

The DNA of the CDR3 is TGCGCCAGCAGCTTGGTGGGCAGGGAAATGATCGGGGAGCTGTTTTTT. Protein product: CASSLVGREMIGELFF. The chain has TRBV5-1 and TRBJ2-2, with D tentatively TRBD1 (5 bases). The V gene's germline CDR1 is SGHRS and CDR2 YFSETQ. Trimming removed 0 bases from V and 7 bases from J, with 16 bases in between. CDR3 length: 16 amino acids.

The rearrangement joins TRBV5-1 to TRBJ1-1; weak D call: TRBD1 (5 bases). This CDR3 is 15 amino acids long. V lost 0 bases and J lost 8, with 17 bases in between. Germline CDR1 SGHRS, CDR2 YFSETQ. The CDR3 region is CASSLGPGRNREAFF. The CDR3 DNA sequence: TGCGCCAGCAGCTTGGGTCCAGGGCGAAACCGAGAAGCTTTCTTT.

This rearrangement joins TRBV2 to TRBJ2-5; D is possibly TRBD2 (6 bases). The CDR3 sequence is 12 residues long. With 4 bases removed from V and 5 bases from J, the gap between germline ends came to 8 bases. The germline V gene has CDR1 SNHLY and CDR2 FYNNEI. In DNA form, the CDR3 reads TGTGCCAGCAGTGTAGCGGAGGAGACCCAGTACTTC. Translating it yields CASSVAEETQYF.

The V and J genes are TRBV18 and TRBJ2-7, with TRBD1 as a possible D gene (6 bases). CDR1 is KGHSH and CDR2 is LQKENI in the germline V gene. Trimming took 5 bases from V and 3 from J, leaving 11 bases between them. This CDR3 comprises 13 residues. The CDR3 loop is CASSVADSYEQYV. CDR3 nucleotides: TGTGCCAGCTCAGTGGCGGACAGCTACGAGCAGTACGTC.

The chain couples TRBV9 to TRBJ1-6; 8 bases agree with TRBD1. The germline gives CDR1 SGDLS, CDR2 YYNGEE. There are 14 residues in the CDR3. V lost 3 bases, J lost 10 bases, and 6 bases stayed unmatched. The CDR3 region is CASSADRVGSPLHF. CDR3 bases: TGTGCCAGCAGCGCGGACAGGGTAGGCTCACCCCTCCACTTT.

The chain carries TRBV11-2 and TRBJ2-1; possible D gene TRBD2, 5 bases. The CDR3 length is 14 residues. CDR1 SGHAT and CDR2 FQNNGV come from the germline V gene. Deletions cut 3 bases from V and 2 bases from J, with 8 bases between. The DNA for the CDR3 is TGTGCCAGCAGCTTGGCCGGGACCTACAATGAGCAGTTCTTC. This gives the protein CASSLAGTYNEQFF. Full variable domain (outside the CDR3, taken from reference TRBV11-2 and TRBJ2-1): EAGVAQSPRYKIIEKRQSVAFWCNPISGHATLYWYQQILGQGPKLLIQFQNNGVVDDSQLPKDRFSAERLKGVDSTLKIQPAKLEDSAVYLCASSLAGTYNEQFFGPGTRLTVL.

The sample holds one count of this clone. This chain uses TRBV5-1 with TRBJ1-1; D might be TRBD1 (5 bases). Between the trimmed V and J ends, which lost 5 bases and 4 bases, there was a span of 12 bases. Germline V gene sequence: CDR1 SGHRS, CDR2 YFSETQ. This CDR3 is built from 13 residues. The CDR3 sequence is CASRTAGSTEAFF. The CDR3 bases are TGCGCCAGCAGGACAGCGGGGAGCACTGAAGCTTTCTTT.

This clone was observed a single time. V is TRBV11-2 and J is TRBJ2-2; TRBD1 matches at 7 bases. The CDR3 has 14 amino acids. Germline V gives CDR1 SGHAT, CDR2 FQNNGV. Trimming at V came to 5 bases and at J to 6 bases, leaving 6 bases not matched to a gene. CDR3 residues: CASSPGQRSGELFF. The CDR3 nucleotides read TGTGCCAGCAGCCCGGGACAGAGGTCCGGGGAGCTGTTTTTT.

The chain has TRBV13 and TRBJ1-2, with TRBD1 matching over 8 bases. The junction had 7 bases not matched to a gene; V was cut back by 4 bases and J by 6 bases. Germline CDR1 PRHDT, CDR2 FYEKMQ (reference sequence). The length of the CDR3 is 14 residues. DNA for the CDR3: TGTGCCAGCAGCTCGGACAGGGAAGGAGATGGCTACACCTTC. It encodes CASSSDREGDGYTF.

This clone was seen a single time. CDR3 sequence reads: CAIRQGTETEAFF. The CDR3 DNA reads as TGTGCCATCAGACAGGGGACGGAAACTGAAGCTTTCTTT. The rearrangement uses TRBV10-3 and TRBJ1-1, with 7 nucleotides matching TRBD1. Germline V gives CDR1 ENHRY, CDR2 SYGVKD. V was clipped by 6 bases and J by 5 bases; unmatched bases: 6. The CDR3 contains 13 residues.